This TCR beta chain was observed in a study of cytomegalovirus exposure and HLA in healthy donors. Study findings and constraints: In a later analysis, at a false discovery rate of 0.05, some 15,000 TCR beta sequences were associated with HLA alleles.

In regard to this clone: The antigen remains unidentified.

PCR was performed using 60 Vbeta and 13 Jbeta primers. Clones were sequenced by immunoSEQ multiplex PCR, and TCRdb holds only the in-frame ones, with some missing. The table includes 200,000 to 250,000 clones, about three quarters detected once. Looked up from germline, CDR1 is MRHNA and CDR2 is SNTAGT. Trimming removed 3 bases from V and 4 bases from J, with 8 bases in between. The CDR3 contains 13 residues. The sequencing input was PBMCs. The sequence was collected from a boy aged 10-17 years in good health and CMV-seronegative. The V gene is TRBV6-4, the J gene TRBJ2-3, with D maybe TRBD2 (7 bases). The CDR3 loop reads CASSERGPDTQYF. CDR3 in DNA: TGTGCCAGCAGTGAGCGGGGGCCAGATACGCAGTATTTT.